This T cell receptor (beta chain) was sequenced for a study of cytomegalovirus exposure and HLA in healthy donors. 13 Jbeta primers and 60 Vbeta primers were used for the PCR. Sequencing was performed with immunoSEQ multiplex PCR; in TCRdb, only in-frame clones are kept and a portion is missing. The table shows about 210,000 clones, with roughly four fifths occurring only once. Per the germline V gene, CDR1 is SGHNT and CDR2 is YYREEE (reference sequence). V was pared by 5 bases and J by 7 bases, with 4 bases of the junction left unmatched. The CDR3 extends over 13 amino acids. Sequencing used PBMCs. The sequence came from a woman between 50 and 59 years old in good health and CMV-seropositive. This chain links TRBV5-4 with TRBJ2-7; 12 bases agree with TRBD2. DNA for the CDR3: TGTGCCAGCAGAACCGGACTAGCGGGGGAGCAGTACTTC. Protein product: CASRTGLAGEQYF.